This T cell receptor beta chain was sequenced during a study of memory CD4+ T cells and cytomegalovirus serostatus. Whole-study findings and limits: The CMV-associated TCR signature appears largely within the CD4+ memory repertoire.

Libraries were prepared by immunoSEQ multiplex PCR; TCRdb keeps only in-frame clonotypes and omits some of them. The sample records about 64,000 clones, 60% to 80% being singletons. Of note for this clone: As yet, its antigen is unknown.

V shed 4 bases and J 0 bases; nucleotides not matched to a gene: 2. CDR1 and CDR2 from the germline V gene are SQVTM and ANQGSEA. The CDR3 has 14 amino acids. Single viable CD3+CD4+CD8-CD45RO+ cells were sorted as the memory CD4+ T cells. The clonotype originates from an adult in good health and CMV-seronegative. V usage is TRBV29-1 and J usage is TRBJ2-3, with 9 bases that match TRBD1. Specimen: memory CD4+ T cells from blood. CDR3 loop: CSVVGQGSTDTQYF. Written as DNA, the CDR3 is TGCAGCGTTGTGGGACAGGGTAGCACAGATACGCAGTATTTT.